Only a few counts were recorded for the clone carrying this T cell receptor (beta chain). V was trimmed by 6 bases and J by 1 base, leaving 18 bases between them. The CDR3 covers 16 residues. Germline values: CDR1 MDHEN, CDR2 SYDVKM. The sample comes from a study of T-cell memory formation after mild COVID-19. TCRdb redid the calling of the 5' RACE reads with MiXCR, one entry per CDR3 protein. The table has roughly 49,000 distinct CDR3 sequences, roughly a quarter seen once. The rearrangement joins TRBV28 to TRBJ1-1; D ambiguous. Sequenced material: PBMCs or a T cell subset sorted from them (not recorded which). The TCR comes from a man aged 18 to 35 who had mild COVID-19 (a few samples of this study predate the infection). Cell type and time point are not known. The CDR3 DNA reads as TGTGCCAGCAGCCTGCCGCCCCGGGGATGGAACACTGAAGCTTTCTTT. Protein: CASSLPPRGWNTEAFF.